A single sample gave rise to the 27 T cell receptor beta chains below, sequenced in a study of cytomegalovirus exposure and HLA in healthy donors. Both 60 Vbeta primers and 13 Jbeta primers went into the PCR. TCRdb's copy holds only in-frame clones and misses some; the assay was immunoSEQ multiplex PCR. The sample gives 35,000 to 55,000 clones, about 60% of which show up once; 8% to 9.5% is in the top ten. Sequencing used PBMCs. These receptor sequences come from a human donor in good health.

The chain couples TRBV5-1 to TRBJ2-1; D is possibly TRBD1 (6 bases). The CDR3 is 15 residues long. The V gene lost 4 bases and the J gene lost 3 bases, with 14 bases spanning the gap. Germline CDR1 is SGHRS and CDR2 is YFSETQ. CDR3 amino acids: CASSVGQNLYNEQFF. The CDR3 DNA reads TGCGCCAGCAGCGTCGGACAGAACCTCTACAATGAGCAGTTCTTC.

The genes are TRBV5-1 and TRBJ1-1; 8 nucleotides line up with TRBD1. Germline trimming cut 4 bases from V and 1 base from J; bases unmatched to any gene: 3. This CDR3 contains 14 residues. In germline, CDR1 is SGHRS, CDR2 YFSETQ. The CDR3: CASSAQGGNTEAFF. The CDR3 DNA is TGCGCCAGCAGCGCACAGGGGGGGAACACTGAAGCTTTCTTT.

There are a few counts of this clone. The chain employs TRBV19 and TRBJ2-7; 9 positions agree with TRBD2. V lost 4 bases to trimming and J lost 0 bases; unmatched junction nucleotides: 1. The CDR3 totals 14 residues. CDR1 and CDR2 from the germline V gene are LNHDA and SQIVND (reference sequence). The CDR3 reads CASSRGLASYEQYF. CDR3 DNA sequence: TGTGCCAGTAGTAGGGGACTAGCCTCCTACGAGCAGTACTTC.

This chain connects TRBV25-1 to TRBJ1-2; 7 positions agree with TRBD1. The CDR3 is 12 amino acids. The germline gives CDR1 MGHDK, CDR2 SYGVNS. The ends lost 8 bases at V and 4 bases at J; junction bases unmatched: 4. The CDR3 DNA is TGTGCCAGCTCAGACAGGGCCTATGGCTACACCTTC. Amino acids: CASSDRAYGYTF.

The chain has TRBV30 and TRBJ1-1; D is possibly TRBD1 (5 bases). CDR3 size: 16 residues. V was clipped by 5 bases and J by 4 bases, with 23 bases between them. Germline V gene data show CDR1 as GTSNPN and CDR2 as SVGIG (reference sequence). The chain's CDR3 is CAWGGWGRGGGTEAFF. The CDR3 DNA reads TGTGCCTGGGGCGGCTGGGGAAGGGGAGGAGGCACTGAAGCTTTCTTT.

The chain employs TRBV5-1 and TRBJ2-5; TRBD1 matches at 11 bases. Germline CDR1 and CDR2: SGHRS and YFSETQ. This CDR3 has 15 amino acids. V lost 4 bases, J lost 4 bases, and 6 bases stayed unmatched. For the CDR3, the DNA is TGCGCCAGCAGCGAGGGACAGGGGGGACGAGAGACCCAGTACTTC. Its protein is CASSEGQGGRETQYF.

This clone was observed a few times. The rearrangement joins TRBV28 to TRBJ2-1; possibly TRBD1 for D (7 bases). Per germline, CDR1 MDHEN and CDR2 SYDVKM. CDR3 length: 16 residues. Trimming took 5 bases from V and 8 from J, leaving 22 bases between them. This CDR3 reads CASSPHTLGGGHEQFF. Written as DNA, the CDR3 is TGTGCCAGCAGTCCCCACACCCTAGGAGGGGGCCATGAGCAGTTCTTC. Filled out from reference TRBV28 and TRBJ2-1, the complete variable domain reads DVKVTQSSRYLVKRTGEKVFLECVQDMDHENMFWYRQDPGLGLRLIYFSYDVKMKEKGDIPEGYSVSREKKERFSLILESASTNQTSMYLCASSPHTLGGGHEQFFGPGTRLTVL.

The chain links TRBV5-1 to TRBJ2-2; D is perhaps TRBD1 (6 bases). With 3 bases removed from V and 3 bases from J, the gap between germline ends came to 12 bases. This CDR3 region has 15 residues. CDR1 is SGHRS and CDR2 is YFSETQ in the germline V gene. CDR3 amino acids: CASSSGGGDTGELFF. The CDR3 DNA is TGCGCCAGCAGCTCCGGTGGGGGCGACACCGGGGAGCTGTTTTTT.

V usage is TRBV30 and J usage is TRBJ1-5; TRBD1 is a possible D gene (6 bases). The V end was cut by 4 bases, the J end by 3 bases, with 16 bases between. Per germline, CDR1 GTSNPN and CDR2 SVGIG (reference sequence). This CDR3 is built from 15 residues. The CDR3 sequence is CAWNPQDSLNQPQHF. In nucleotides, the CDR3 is TGTGCCTGGAATCCACAGGACAGCCTCAATCAGCCCCAGCATTTT. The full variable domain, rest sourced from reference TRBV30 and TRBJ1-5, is SQTIHQWPATLVQPVGSPLSLECTVEGTSNPNLYWYRQAAGRGLQLLFYSVGIGQISSEVPQNLSASRPQDRQFILSSKKLLLSDSGFYLCAWNPQDSLNQPQHFGDGTRLSIL.

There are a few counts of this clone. The CDR3 DNA is TGCGCCAGCAGTGCTTGGGGAGATCAGCCCCAGCATTTT. Translation: CASSAWGDQPQHF. This chain links TRBV10-2 with TRBJ1-5; no firm D call. Germline values: CDR1 WSHSY, CDR2 SAAADI. This CDR3 is built from 13 residues. Trimming removed 4 bases at V and 5 bases at J, with 9 bases between.

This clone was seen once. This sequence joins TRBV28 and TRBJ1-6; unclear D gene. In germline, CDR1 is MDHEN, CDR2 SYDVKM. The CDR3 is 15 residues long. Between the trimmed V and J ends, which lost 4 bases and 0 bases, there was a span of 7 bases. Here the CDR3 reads CASSYSSSYNSPLHF. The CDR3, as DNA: TGTGCCAGCAGTTACAGTAGCTCCTATAATTCACCCCTCCACTTT.

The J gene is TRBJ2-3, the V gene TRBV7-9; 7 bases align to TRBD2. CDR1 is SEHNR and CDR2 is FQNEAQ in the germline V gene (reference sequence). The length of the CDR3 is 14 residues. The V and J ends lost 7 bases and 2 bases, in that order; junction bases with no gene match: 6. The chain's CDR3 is CASKPSGNTDTQYF. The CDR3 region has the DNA TGTGCCAGCAAGCCTAGCGGAAACACAGATACGCAGTATTTT.

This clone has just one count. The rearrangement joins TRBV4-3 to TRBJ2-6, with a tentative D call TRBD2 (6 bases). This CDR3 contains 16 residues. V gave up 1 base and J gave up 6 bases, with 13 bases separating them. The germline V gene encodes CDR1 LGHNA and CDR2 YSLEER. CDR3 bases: TGCGCCAGCAGCCAAGGATACGGGGACTTGGCCAACGTCCTGACTTTC. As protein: CASSQGYGDLANVLTF.

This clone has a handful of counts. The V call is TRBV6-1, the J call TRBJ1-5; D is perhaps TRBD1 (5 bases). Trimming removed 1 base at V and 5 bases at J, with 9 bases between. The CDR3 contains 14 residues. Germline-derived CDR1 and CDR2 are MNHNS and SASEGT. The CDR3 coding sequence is TGTGCCAGCAGTGAAGATGGCAGGGATCAGCCCCAGCATTTT. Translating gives CASSEDGRDQPQHF.

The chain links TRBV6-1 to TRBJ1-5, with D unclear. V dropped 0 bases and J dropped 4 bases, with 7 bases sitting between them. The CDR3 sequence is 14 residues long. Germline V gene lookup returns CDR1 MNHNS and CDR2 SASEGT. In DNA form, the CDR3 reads TGTGCCAGCAGTGAAGCACAGAAGAATCAGCCCCAGCATTTT. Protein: CASSEAQKNQPQHF.

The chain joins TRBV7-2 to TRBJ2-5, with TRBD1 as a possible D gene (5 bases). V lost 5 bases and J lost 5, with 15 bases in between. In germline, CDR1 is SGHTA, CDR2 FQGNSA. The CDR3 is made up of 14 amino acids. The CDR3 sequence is CASSPIRASETQYF. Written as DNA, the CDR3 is TGTGCCAGCAGCCCCATCAGGGCTTCGGAGACCCAGTACTTC.

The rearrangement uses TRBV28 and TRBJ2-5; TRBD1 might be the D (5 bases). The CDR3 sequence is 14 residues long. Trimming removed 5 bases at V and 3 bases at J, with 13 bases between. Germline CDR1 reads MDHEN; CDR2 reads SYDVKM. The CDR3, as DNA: TGTGCCAGCAGTCCCACTGGGGCAGAAGAGACCCAGTACTTC. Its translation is CASSPTGAEETQYF.

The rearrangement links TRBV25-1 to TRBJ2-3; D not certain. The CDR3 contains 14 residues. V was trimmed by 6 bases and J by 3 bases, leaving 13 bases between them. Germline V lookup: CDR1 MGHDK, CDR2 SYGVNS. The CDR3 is CASSQAGPTDTQYF. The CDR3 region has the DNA TGTGCCAGCAGCCAGGCAGGTCCGACAGATACGCAGTATTTT.

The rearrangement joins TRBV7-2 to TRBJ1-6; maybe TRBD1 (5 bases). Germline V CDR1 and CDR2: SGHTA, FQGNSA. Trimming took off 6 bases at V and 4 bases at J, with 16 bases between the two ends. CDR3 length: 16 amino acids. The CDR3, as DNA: TGTGCCAGCAGTCTCCGACAGCCCCAGTATAATTCACCCCTCCACTTT. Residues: CASSLRQPQYNSPLHF.

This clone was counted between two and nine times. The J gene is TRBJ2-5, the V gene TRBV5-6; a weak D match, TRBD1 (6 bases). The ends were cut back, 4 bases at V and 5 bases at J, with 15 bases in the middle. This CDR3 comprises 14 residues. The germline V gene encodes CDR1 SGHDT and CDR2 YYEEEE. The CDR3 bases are TGTGCCAGCAGCGTTTACAGGGTCGGGGAGACCCAGTACTTC. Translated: CASSVYRVGETQYF.

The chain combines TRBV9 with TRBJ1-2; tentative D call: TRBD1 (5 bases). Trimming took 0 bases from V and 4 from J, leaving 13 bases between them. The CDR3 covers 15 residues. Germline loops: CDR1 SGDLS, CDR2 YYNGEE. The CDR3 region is CASSVESGQPYGYTF. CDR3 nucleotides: TGTGCCAGCAGCGTAGAGTCAGGGCAACCCTATGGCTACACCTTC. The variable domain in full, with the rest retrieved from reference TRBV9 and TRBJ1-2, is DSGVTQTPKHLITATGQRVTLRCSPRSGDLSVYWYQQSLDQGLQFLIQYYNGEERAKGNILERFSAQQFPDLHSELNLSSLELGDSALYFCASSVESGQPYGYTFGSGTRLTVV.

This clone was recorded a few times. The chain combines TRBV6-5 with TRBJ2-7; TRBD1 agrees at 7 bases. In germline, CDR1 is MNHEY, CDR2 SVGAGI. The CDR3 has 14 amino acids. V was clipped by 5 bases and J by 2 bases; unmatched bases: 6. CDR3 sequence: CASSHDRDPYEQYF. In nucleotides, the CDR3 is TGTGCCAGCAGTCATGACAGGGATCCCTACGAGCAGTACTTC.

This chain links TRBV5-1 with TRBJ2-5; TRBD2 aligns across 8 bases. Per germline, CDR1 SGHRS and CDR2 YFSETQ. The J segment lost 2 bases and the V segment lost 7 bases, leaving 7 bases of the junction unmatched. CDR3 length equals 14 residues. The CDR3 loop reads CASGPSSGQETQYF. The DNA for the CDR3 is TGCGCCAGCGGGCCTTCTAGCGGGCAAGAGACCCAGTACTTC.

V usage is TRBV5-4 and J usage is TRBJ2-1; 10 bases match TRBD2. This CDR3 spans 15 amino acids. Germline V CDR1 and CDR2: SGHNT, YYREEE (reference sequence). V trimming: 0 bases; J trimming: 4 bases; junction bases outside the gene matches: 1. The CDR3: CASSLASGGYNEQFF. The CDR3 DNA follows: TGTGCCAGCAGCTTGGCTAGCGGGGGTTACAATGAGCAGTTCTTC. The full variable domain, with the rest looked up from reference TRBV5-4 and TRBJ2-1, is ETGVTQSPTHLIKTRGQQVTLRCSSQSGHNTVSWYQQALGQGPQFIFQYYREEENGRGNFPPRFSGLQFPNYSSELNVNALELDDSALYLCASSLASGGYNEQFFGPGTRLTVL.

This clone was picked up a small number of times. The CDR3, as DNA: TGTGCCAGCAGTTACTCGATTGCAGGGGACACTGAAGCTTTCTTT. This encodes CASSYSIAGDTEAFF. This rearrangement joins TRBV6-5 to TRBJ1-1; D is possibly TRBD1 (6 bases). The CDR3 runs to 15 residues. Germline V CDR1 and CDR2: MNHEY, SVGAGI. The V gene lost 0 bases and the J gene lost 3 bases, with 11 bases spanning the gap.

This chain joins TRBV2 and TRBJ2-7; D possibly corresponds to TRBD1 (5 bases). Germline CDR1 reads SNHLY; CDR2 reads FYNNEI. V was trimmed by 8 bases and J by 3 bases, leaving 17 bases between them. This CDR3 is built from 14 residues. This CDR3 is CASQGMVNYYEQYF. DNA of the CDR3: TGTGCCAGCCAGGGTATGGTAAACTACTACGAGCAGTACTTC.

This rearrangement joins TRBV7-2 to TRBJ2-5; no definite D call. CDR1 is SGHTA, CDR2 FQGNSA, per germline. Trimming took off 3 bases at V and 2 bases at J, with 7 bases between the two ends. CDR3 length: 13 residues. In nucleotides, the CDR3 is TGTGCCAGCAGCTTGTCTAGGCAAGAGACCCAGTACTTC. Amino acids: CASSLSRQETQYF.